Included here is one TCR beta chain sequence, with context. The antigen it binds to is not known. No base quality information exists; no much larger clone differs at one position. Receptors were amplified or captured by 5' RACE. These reads were obtained on a NextSeq 500. In the TCR library protocol, a unique molecular identifier was attached to each TCR cDNA molecule so that PCR and sequencing errors could be corrected. Under the source paper's analysis protocol: Decombinator tools were used for TCR identification, UMI-based error correction and CDR3 extraction. Expanded TCRs were defined as those above a frequency of 2 per 1,000, corresponding to the top 1% of the tumor frequency distribution. Expanded tumor TCRs were classed as regional if statistically deemed absent (corrected P<0.05) from at least one tumor region, otherwise ubiquitous. Renyi diversity was computed with the R vegan package after each repertoire had been subsampled 100 times to 5,000 TCRs. CDR3 similarity networks were built from amino acid triplet string-kernel similarity, with CDR3s being connected when pairwise similarity was above 0.82. TCRdb reworked the public reads: Q25 trimming with fastp, MiXCR clone assembly, productive beta chains retained. Identical CDR3 protein sequences are pooled into one entry, listed with their most common genes and DNA. The V and J calls were determined by TCRdb, not by the authors. This sample gives approximately 94,000 distinct CDR3 sequences in total; 4.4% of them show up just once. The biggest ten clones account for 21% of the sample.

The data were taken from a study of spatial heterogeneity in lung cancer (dated by TCRdb to about 2019). General notes on the study: Beta-chain transcripts were consistently detected in greater numbers than alpha-chain transcripts, which likely reflected higher beta-chain transcript abundance. A strong correlation was found between TCR transcript counts in tumor regions and a T cell transcriptional module score from matched bulk RNA-seq. In the raw uncorrected reads, each unique combination of TCR and UMI appeared more than ten times on average. The study quantitatively compared TCR alpha and beta repertoires across multiple tumor regions, matched nontumor lung and blood in non-small cell lung cancer. The study linked features of the TCR repertoire to counts of nonsynonymous mutations, which were determined by whole-exome sequencing of tumor tissue. At surgery, hundreds of tumor regions, approximately 64 matched nontumor lung samples and more than 55 PBMC samples were TCR-sequenced for both alpha and beta chains. The investigation overall reported the following: Additional single-cell paired TCR alpha and beta sequencing was considered necessary to confirm, at a functional level, the hypothesis that regional TCRs recognize regional mutations. Estimated TCR-seq coverage of tumor T cells was only about 6.5% for alpha chains and 13% for beta chains. Counts of ubiquitous and regional expanded TCRs correlated with counts of ubiquitous and regional nonsynonymous mutations, respectively. The number of expanded intratumoral alpha and beta TCRs correlated with the tumor nonsynonymous mutation count.

What this sample's time point label stands for: sample taken at primary tumor resection. Samples were obtained from approximately 76 patients with early-stage, untreated non-small cell lung cancer from the lung TRACERx cohort. Whole RNA extracted from tumor and nontumor lung tissue, or from cryopreserved PBMC samples, was used for TCR sequencing without cell sorting. A patient was chosen for TCR sequencing only when enough RNA was available from at least two tumor regions. A lung pathologist reviewed the tumor and adjacent nontumor lung specimens before the specimens were selected. This specimen consisted of lung tumor tissue, obtained at surgery. This sequence was found in a male donor with early-stage non-small cell lung cancer.

The sequence in DNA is TGCAGTGCTGGCGGGACTAGCGGAGCAGATACGCAGTATTTT. This yields the protein CSAGGTSGADTQYF. In this chain, TRBV20-1 is recombined with TRBJ2-3, with TRBD2 identical over 11 junction bases. Sequences DFQATT (CDR1) and SNEGSKA (CDR2) are obtained from the germline V gene (reference sequence). The CDR3 holds 14 amino acids from the cysteine to the phenylalanine. Only CDR3 DNA is held: 42 bases, read in frame from base 1. Trimming removed 5 bases from V and 4 bases from J; the gene matches leave 5 bases unexplained.